Listed here is a single TCR beta chain. Its specificity is not known. There are 15 residues in the CDR3. Germline assignment: CDR1 KGHSH and CDR2 LQKENI. Trimming at V came to 3 bases and at J to 3 bases, leaving 7 bases not matched to a gene. The data were obtained in a study of beta chain features in type 1 diabetes. Study as a whole: Patients looked much like healthy donors when it came to age, gender and cell yields.

Study-wide points: Sequencing of cDNA might inflate the share of cells that strongly express TCR. Moderately but significantly shorter TCRB CDR3s were found in Type 1 diabetes patients in all four CD4+ subsets.

TCRB transcripts that were expressed got sequenced, as all of the isolated RNA had been reverse transcribed. Measured with immunoSEQ multiplex PCR; TCRdb has only the in-frame clones, and not every one. This sample has 40,000 to 45,000 clones, with approximately 50% found just once. Purity above 95% was achieved in all sorted populations. The rearrangement uses TRBV18 and TRBJ2-7, with 8 bases aligning to TRBD2. This clonotype was obtained from a woman younger than 35 in good health. The sequenced sample consisted of central memory CD4+ T cells from blood. The CDR3 DNA is TGTGCCAGCTCACCCCGTAGCGGGACGGGCTACGAGCAGTACTTC. Translating it yields CASSPRSGTGYEQYF.